A single T cell receptor (beta chain) is shown here with its context. In the authors' workflow: Quantification of nucleated cells was approximated via reference gene primer amplification. TCRdb keeps only in-frame clones here, not all; method: immunoSEQ multiplex PCR. That table is the source of V, J and clone size, and D and trimming were worked out from the DNA. The sample yields 80,000 to 100,000 clones, 75% to 85% seen once. The data belong to a study of blood T cell repertoires in COVID-19. At the level of the study: Some COVID-19 samples were acute and others convalescent; all came from the United States, Italy and Spain.

CDR1 is SGHAT, CDR2 FQNNGV, per germline. V lost 5 bases and J 0 bases, leaving 10 bases between the germline ends. This CDR3 is built from 15 residues. The clonotype comes from a man aged 65-85 years with acute or convalescent COVID-19. J is TRBJ2-2 and V is TRBV11-2, with D possibly TRBD2 on 6 matching bases. The source material was peripheral blood. The CDR3 coding sequence is TGTGCCAGCAGCCTAGCGTTTGCGAACACCGGGGAGCTGTTTTTT. Its protein product is CASSLAFANTGELFF.